This TCR beta chain stems from a study of Tregs in tolerant kidney transplant recipients. The method was immunoSEQ multiplex PCR; TCRdb's version includes in-frame clones alone and lacks a portion of them. The repertoire table contains some 52,000 clones. With respect to this clone: Read data end 3 residues before the CDR3 end; the end is taken from the germline J gene.

Trimming at V came to 6 bases and at J to 3 bases, leaving 7 bases not matched to a gene. The germline CDR1 and CDR2 sequences are LNHDA and SQIVND (reference sequence). The CDR3 runs 14 residues. This material consisted of CD4+ T cells from blood, taken before the transplant. The receptor comes from a human donor who received a combined kidney and bone marrow transplant. The chain recombines TRBV19 with TRBJ2-5; 7 bases map to TRBD2. The CDR3 sequence: CASSSWGGEETQYF. The DNA read from the CDR3 is TGTGCCAGTAGCAGTTGGGGGGGGGAAGAGACC.